This T cell receptor (beta chain) is from a study of blood T cell repertoires in COVID-19. In the study overall: COVID-19 samples collected from the United States, Italy and Spain covered acute and convalescent phases. T cells, B-cell-depleted T cells, or PBMCs supplied cDNA or gDNA.

Worth noting for this clone: A much larger clone differs by one base, so this may be a read error. Different DNA sequences within this sample yield the same CDR3.

Source study methods: Amplification of reference gene primers provided the estimated nucleated cell counts. Assay: immunoSEQ multiplex PCR; the TCRdb copy retains only in-frame clones and omits some. The V and J calls and clone size come from that table; D and trimming were worked out from the DNA. The table shows some 130,000 clones, with roughly three quarters occurring only once. The material sequenced was peripheral blood. This receptor was taken from a woman in her sixties or seventies with acute or convalescent COVID-19.

In DNA form, the CDR3 reads TGTGCCAGCAGCTTAGCAAACAGGGAGAGCTACACCTTC. As protein: CASSLANRESYTF. This chain connects TRBV7-9 to TRBJ1-2, with D maybe TRBD1 (6 bases). The germline CDR1 and CDR2 sequences are SEHNR and FQNEAQ (reference sequence). The CDR3 loop spans 13 amino acids. With 0 bases removed from V and 9 bases from J, the gap between germline ends came to 11 bases.